The T cell receptor beta chain described here comes from a study of T-cell reconstitution after alpha-beta-depleted transplantation in children. V lost 2 bases, J lost 2 bases, and 13 bases lay in between. The CDR3 spans 15 residues. Researchers prepared the TCRbeta library using unique molecular identifiers, the study reports. TCRdb reprocessed the PCR reads with MiXCR, giving one entry per CDR3 protein. This sample yields 550,000 to 600,000 distinct CDR3 sequences, of which 23% are seen a single time; approximately 14% belongs to the top ten. The study's findings and limits: Where some patients showed high TCRbeta diversity at day 60, it came from recipient T cells and thymic progenitors that had survived. Reported findings indicate that, about two months after transplant, alpha-beta T cells came from several hundred expanded clones, which were derived from non-depleted graft cells. Newly produced T cells mostly provided counts and TCRbeta diversity after one year, as hyperexpanded clones declined.

Comment on this clonotype: The antigen is unknown.

The material was PBMCs, mostly from graft donor cells, obtained 360 days after TCRalphabeta/CD19-depleted stem cell transplant. The sequence derives from a boy in the first two years of life who had a stem cell transplant for acute myeloid leukemia, so the T cells may come from the graft donor. The chain carries TRBV12-3 or TRBV12-4 and TRBJ2-7, with D possibly matching TRBD1 (5 bases). The chain's CDR3 is CASSLQGRVTYEQYF. The CDR3 region has the DNA TGTGCCAGCAGTTTACAGGGTAGAGTAACCTACGAGCAGTACTTC.